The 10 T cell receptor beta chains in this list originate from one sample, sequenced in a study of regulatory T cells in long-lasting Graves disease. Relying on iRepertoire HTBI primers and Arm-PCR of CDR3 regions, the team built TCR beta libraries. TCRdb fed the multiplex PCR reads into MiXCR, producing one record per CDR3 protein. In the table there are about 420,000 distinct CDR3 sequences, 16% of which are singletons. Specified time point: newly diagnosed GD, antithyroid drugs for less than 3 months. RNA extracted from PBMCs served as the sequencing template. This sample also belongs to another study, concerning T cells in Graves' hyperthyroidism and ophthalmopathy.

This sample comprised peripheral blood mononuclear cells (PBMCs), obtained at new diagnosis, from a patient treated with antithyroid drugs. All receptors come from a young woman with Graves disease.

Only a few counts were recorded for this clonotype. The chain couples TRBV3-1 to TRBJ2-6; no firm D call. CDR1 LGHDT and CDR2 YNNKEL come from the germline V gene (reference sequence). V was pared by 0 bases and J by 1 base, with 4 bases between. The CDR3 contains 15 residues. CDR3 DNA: TGTGCCAGCAGCCAAGAGAGTTCTGGGGCCAACGTCCTGACTTTC. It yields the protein CASSQESSGANVLTF.

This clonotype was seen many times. CDR3 loop: CASSLYSNNEQFF. CDR3 coding DNA: TGTGCCAGCAGTTTATACTCAAACAATGAGCAGTTCTTC. The chain carries TRBV12-3 or TRBV12-4 and TRBJ2-1; D is unresolved. Trimming left V 2 bases short and J 5 bases short, with 7 bases between. The length of the CDR3 is 13 residues.

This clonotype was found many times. CDR3 sequence reads: CASREWSQETQYF. The CDR3 DNA is TGTGCCAGCAGGGAATGGTCCCAAGAGACCCAGTACTTC. J is TRBJ2-5 and V is TRBV28, with D uncertain. The ends were cut back, 6 bases at V and 1 base at J, with 9 bases in the middle. The CDR3 spans 13 residues. Looked up from germline, CDR1 is MDHEN and CDR2 is SYDVKM. Drawing the rest from reference TRBV28 and TRBJ2-5, the complete variable domain is DVKVTQSSRYLVKRTGEKVFLECVQDMDHENMFWYRQDPGLGLRLIYFSYDVKMKEKGDIPEGYSVSREKKERFSLILESASTNQTSMYLCASREWSQETQYFGPGTRLLVL.

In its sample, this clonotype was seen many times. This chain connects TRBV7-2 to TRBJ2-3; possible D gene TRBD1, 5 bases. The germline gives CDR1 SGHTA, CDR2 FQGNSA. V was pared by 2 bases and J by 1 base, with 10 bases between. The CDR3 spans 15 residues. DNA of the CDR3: TGTGCCAGCAGCTTAAGGGGTGGGGGCACAGATACGCAGTATTTT. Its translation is CASSLRGGGTDTQYF.

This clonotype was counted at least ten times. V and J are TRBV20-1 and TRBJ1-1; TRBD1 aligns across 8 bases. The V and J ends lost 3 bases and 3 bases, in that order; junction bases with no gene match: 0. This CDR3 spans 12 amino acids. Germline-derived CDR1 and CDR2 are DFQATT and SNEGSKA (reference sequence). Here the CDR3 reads CSARTGDTEAFF. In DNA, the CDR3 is TGCAGTGCTAGGACAGGGGACACTGAAGCTTTCTTT.

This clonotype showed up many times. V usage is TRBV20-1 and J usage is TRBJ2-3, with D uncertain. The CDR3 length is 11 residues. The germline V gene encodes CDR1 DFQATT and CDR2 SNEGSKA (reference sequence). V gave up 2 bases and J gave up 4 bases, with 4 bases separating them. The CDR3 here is CSARRADTQYF. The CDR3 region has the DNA TGCAGTGCTAGAAGGGCAGATACGCAGTATTTT.

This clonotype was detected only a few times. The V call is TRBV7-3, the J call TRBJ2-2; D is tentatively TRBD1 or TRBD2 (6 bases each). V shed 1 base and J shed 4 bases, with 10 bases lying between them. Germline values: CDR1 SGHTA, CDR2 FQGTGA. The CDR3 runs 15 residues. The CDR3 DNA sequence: TGTGCCAGCAGCTTAATGGGGGGCGTCACCGGGGAGCTGTTTTTT. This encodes CASSLMGGVTGELFF.

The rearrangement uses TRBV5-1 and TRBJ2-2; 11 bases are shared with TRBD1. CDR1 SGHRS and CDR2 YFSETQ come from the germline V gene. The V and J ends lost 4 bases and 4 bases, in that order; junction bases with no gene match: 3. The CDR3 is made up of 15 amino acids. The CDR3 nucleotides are TGCGCCAGCAGCGCCGGGACAGGGGGCACCGGGGAGCTGTTTTTT. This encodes CASSAGTGGTGELFF.

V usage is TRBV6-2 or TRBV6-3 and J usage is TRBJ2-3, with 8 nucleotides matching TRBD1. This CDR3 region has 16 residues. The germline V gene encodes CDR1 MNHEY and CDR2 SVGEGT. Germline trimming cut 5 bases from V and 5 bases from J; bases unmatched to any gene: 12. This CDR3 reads CASSPIPGQGKDTQYF. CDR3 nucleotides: TGTGCCAGCAGTCCAATCCCAGGACAGGGTAAAGATACGCAGTATTTT.

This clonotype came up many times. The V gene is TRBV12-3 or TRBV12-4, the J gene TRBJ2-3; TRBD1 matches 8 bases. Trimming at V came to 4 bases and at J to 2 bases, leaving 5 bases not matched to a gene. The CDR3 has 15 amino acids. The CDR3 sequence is CASSWTGRSTDTQYF. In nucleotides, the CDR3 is TGTGCCAGCAGTTGGACAGGGCGATCCACAGATACGCAGTATTTT.